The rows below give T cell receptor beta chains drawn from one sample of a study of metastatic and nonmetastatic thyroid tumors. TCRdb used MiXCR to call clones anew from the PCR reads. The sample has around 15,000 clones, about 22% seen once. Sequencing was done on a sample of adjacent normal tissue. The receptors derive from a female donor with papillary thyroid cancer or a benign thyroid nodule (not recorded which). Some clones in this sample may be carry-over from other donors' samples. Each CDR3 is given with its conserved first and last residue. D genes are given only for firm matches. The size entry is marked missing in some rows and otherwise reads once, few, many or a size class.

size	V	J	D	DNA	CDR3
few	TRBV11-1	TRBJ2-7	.	TGTGCCAGCAGCTTTCGGACGGCCGGTATGGACGAGCAGTACTTC	CASSFRTAGMDEQYF
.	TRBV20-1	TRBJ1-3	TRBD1	TGCAGTGCTAGAGCTTTCGGACAGGGGCCCGGAAACACCATATATTTT	CSARAFGQGPGNTIYF
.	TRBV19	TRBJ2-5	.	TGTGCCAGTAGTCTTAATGCCAGGGTGGCCCAGTACTTC	CASSLNARVAQYF
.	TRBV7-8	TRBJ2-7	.	TGTGCCAGCAGCTATCTCGGGGGCGAGCAGTACTTC	CASSYLGGEQYF
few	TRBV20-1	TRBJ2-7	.	TGCAGTGCTAGAGCGGCAGACGACTACGAGCAGTACTTC	CSARAADDYEQYF
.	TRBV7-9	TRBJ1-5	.	TGTGCCAGCAGCTCTACTGGGAACCAGCCCCAGCATTTT	CASSSTGNQPQHF
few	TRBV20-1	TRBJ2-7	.	TGCAGTGCTAGAGATTTTGCGGGAACCTACGAGCAGTACTTC	CSARDFAGTYEQYF
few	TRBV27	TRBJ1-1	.	TGTGCCAGCACAAAGGGGACTGAAGCCTTCTTT	CASTKGTEAFF
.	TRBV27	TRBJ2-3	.	TGTGCCAGCAGTTTTGCAGGGACTAGCACAGATACGCAGTATTTT	CASSFAGTSTDTQYF
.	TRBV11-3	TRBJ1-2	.	TGTGCCAGCAGCTTTGGTGGGGGCTCCGGTGGCTACACCTTC	CASSFGGGSGGYTF